The TCR beta chain described here comes from a study of preoperative IRX-2 immunotherapy in early breast cancer. This CDR3 has 14 residues. The germline gives CDR1 GTSNPN, CDR2 SVGIG (reference sequence). The V end lost 1 base, the J end lost 1 base, and 9 bases lay between the germline ends. Specified treatment: preoperative locoregional IRX-2 cytokine immunotherapy. Preoperative locoregional IRX-2 cytokine immunotherapy was tested in the phase Ib source study. Profiled with immunoSEQ multiplex PCR; TCRdb holds only in-frame clones, not every one. This table has about 27,000 clones, more than 65% appearing once.

The sample was lymph node tissue, taken before IRX-2 immunotherapy. The chain has TRBV30 and TRBJ2-3; no clear D. The receptor was derived from a human donor with breast cancer. The CDR3 DNA sequence: TGTGCCTGGAGTGGAGGTCGAGGCACAGATACGCAGTATTTT. It codes for CAWSGGRGTDTQYF.